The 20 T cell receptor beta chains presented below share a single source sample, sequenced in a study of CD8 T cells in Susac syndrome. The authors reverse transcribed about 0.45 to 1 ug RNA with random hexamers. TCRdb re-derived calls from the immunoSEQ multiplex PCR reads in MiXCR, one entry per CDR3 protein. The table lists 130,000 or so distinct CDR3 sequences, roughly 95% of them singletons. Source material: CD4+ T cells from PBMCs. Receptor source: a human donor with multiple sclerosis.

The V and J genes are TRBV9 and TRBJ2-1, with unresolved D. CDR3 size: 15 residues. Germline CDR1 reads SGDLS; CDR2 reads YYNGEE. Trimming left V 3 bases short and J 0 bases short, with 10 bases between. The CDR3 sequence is CASSGAPSSYNEQFF. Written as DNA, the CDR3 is TGTGCCAGCAGCGGGGCGCCCAGCTCCTACAATGAGCAGTTCTTC.

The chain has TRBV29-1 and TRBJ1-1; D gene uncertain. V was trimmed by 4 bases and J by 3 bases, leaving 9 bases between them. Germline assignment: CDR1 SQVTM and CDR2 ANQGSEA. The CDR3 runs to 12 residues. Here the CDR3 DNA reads TGCAGCGTTGTCTCCAGTGACACTGAAGCTTTCTTT. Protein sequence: CSVVSSDTEAFF.

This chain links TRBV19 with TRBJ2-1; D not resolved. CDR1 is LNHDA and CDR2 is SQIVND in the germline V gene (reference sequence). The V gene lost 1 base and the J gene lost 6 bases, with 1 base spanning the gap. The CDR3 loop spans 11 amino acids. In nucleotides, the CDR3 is TGTGCCAGTAGTATAGTCAATGAGCAGTTCTTC. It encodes CASSIVNEQFF.

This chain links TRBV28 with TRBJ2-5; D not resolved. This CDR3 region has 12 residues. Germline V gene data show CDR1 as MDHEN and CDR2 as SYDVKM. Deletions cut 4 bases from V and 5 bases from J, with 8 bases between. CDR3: CASSSVLETQYF. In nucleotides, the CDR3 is TGTGCCAGCAGTTCTGTCCTCGAGACCCAGTACTTC.

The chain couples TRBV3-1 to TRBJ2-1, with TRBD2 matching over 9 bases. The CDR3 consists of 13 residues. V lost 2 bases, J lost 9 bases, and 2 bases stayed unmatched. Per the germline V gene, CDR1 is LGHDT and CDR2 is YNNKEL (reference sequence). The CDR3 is CASSQLAGSEQFF. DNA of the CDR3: TGTGCCAGCAGCCAACTAGCGGGAAGTGAGCAGTTCTTC.

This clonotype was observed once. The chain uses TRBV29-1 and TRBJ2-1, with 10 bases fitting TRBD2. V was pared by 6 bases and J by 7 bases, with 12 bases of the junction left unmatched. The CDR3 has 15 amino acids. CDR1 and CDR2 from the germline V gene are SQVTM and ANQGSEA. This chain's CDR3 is CSVLSSSGSMNEQFF. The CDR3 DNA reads TGCAGCGTCCTCTCATCTAGCGGGAGTATGAATGAGCAGTTCTTC.

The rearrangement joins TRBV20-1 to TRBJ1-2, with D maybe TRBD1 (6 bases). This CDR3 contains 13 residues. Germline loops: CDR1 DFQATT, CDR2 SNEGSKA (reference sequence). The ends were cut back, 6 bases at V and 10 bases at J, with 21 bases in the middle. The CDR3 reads CSATEQGKVDYTF. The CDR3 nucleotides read TGCAGTGCAACGGAGCAGGGGAAAGTGGACTACACCTTC.

Here the CDR3 reads CASSSLGGREETQYF. The CDR3 nucleotides read TGTGCCAGCAGCTCTTTGGGGGGCCGGGAAGAGACCCAGTACTTC. The chain is built from TRBV7-6 and TRBJ2-5; D possibly matches TRBD1 or TRBD2 (6 bases each). CDR1 SGHVS and CDR2 FNYEAQ come from the germline V gene. The CDR3 is made up of 15 amino acids. The ends were cut back, 4 bases at V and 3 bases at J, with 15 bases in the middle.

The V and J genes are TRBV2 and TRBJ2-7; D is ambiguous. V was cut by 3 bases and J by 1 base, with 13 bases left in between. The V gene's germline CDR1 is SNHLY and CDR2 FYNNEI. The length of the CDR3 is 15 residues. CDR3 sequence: CASSDLAAGSYEQYF. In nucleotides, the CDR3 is TGTGCCAGCAGTGACTTGGCAGCAGGATCCTACGAGCAGTACTTC.

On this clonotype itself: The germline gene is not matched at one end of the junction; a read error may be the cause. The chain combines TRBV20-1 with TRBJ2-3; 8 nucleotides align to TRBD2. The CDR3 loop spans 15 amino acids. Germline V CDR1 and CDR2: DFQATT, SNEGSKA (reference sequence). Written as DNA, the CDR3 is TGCAGTGCTAGAGACCCCGGGGGGGGCACGGATACGCAGTATTTT. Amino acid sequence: CSARDPGGGTDTQYF.

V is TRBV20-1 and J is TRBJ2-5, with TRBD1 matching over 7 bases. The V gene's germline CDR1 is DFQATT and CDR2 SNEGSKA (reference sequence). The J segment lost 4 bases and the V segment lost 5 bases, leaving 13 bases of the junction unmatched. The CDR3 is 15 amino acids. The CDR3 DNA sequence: TGCAGTGCTCAGTCGAGGTTACAGGGGCCAGAGACCCAGTACTTC. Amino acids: CSAQSRLQGPETQYF.

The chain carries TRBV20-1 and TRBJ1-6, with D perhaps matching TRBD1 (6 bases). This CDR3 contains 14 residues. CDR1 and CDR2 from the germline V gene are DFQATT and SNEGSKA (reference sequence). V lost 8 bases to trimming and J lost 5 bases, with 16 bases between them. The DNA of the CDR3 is TGCAGTACAGATCAAGACAGGAATAATTCACCCCTCCACTTT. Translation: CSTDQDRNNSPLHF.

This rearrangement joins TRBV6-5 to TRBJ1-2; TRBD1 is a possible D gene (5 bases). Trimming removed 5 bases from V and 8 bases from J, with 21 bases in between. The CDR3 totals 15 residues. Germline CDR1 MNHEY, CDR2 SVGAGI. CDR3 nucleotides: TGTGCCAGCAGTACTACAGGTGGGGCCGTCGGAGGCTACACCTTC. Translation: CASSTTGGAVGGYTF.

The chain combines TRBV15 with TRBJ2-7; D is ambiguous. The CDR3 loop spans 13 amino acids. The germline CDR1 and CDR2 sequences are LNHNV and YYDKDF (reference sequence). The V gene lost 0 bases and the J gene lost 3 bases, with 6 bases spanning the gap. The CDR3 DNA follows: TGTGCCACCAGCAGAGATTGGGGCTACGAGCAGTACTTC. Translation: CATSRDWGYEQYF.

The CDR3 sequence: CASSPPGQGSYEQYF. The CDR3 DNA reads TGTGCCAGCAGCCCCCCGGGACAGGGGAGCTACGAGCAGTACTTC. The V and J genes are TRBV7-2 and TRBJ2-7; 10 bases are shared with TRBD1. Per germline, CDR1 SGHTA and CDR2 FQGNSA. This CDR3 contains 15 residues. V shed 5 bases and J 3 bases; nucleotides not matched to a gene: 7.

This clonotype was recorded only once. The CDR3 DNA reads as TGCAGCGTTTTGGCGGGAGGGCCTAGGGAGCAGTTCTTC. Protein product: CSVLAGGPREQFF. The genes are TRBV29-1 and TRBJ2-1; 9 bases map to TRBD2. CDR1 is SQVTM, CDR2 ANQGSEA, per germline. This CDR3 spans 13 amino acids. V shed 5 bases, J shed 10 bases, and the junction held 9 bases outside the gene matches.

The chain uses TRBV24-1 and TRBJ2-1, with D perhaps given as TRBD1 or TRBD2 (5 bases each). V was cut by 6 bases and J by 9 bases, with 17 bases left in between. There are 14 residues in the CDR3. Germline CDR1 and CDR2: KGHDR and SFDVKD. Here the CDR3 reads CATSPLGVRGEQFF. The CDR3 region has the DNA TGTGCCACCAGTCCCCTCGGGGTGAGGGGTGAGCAGTTCTTC.

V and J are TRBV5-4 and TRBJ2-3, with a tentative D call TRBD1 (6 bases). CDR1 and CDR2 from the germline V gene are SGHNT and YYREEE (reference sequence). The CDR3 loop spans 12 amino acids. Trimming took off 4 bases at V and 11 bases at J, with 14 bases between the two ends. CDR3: CASSPPGQEQYF. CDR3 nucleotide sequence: TGTGCCAGCAGCCCTCCGGGACAAGAGCAGTATTTT.

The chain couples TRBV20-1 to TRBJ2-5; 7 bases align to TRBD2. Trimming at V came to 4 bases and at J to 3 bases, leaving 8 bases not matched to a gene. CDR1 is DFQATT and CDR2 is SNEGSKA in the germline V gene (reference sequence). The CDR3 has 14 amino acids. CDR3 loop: CSAIGTGGEETQYF. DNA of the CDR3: TGCAGTGCTATTGGGACGGGGGGAGAAGAGACCCAGTACTTC.

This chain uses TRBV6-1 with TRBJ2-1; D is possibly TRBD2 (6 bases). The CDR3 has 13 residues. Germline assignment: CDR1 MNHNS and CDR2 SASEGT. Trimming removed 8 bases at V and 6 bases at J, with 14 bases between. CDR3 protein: CASRDSTPNEQFF. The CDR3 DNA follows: TGTGCCAGCCGGGACTCAACACCCAATGAGCAGTTCTTC.